What follows is one T cell receptor beta chain and its context. Its antigen is unidentified. The V end lost 5 bases, the J end lost 0 bases, and 14 bases lay between the germline ends. CDR1 and CDR2 from the germline V gene are SEHNR and FQNEAQ (reference sequence). CDR3 size: 16 residues. Clones were read by immunoSEQ multiplex PCR, and TCRdb kept only the in-frame ones, dropping some. The sample yields approximately 3,500 clones, 76% seen once. This sample stems from a study of lymphopenia after photon versus proton radiotherapy. Study outcomes and limitations: After lymphocyte nadir, photon-treated repertoires showed oligoclonal expansion, especially CD8+ Temra. Under photons, naive T cells and diversity fell while effector/memory populations rose.

The sequence derives from a man older than 75 with esophageal cancer. V usage is TRBV7-9 and J usage is TRBJ1-3; D gene uncertain. Specimen: peripheral blood, collected from a patient treated with proton-based radiotherapy. CDR3 sequence reads: CASSDGLTSSGNTIYF. For the CDR3, the DNA is TGTGCCAGCAGCGACGGACTGACTTCCTCTGGAAACACCATATATTTT.